This paragraph covers one T cell receptor (beta chain) sequence. The specificity of this receptor is unknown. No much larger clone exists at a distance of one base, and base qualities are not known. This sample was taken from a study of T cell changes during pregnancy in multiple sclerosis (dated by TCRdb to between 2018 and 2020). Regarding the study in general: In women with multiple sclerosis, the researchers looked at how the T cell repertoire shifted as pregnancy progressed.

Library preparation used the immunoSEQ multiplex PCR assay. TCRdb stores this immuneACCESS table with in-frame sequences only. Part of the clones is absent; in the studies checked, under half of the shortfall reflects unresolved V genes, and no reason is known for the rest. This sample has 65,000 to 70,000 clones in its table, and around 92% of those were observed once. The top ten clones comprise about 2.3% of the sample. The CDR3 sequence holds 13 residues, the cysteine and phenylalanine included. Of the read, only the CDR3 DNA is kept; its 39 bases are in frame from base 1. Between the V and J ends, shortened by 7 bases and 0 bases respectively, the junction contains 9 bases. CDR1 SGDLS and CDR2 YYNGEE were looked up in the germline V gene.

The input for sequencing was peripheral blood, taken in the first trimester of pregnancy. The sequence derives from a female donor with multiple sclerosis, enrolled in a pregnancy study. The receptor chain draws on TRBV9 and TRBJ2-3, with the D gene not clear enough to name. The nucleotides read TGTGCCAGCGGCCCCTTGAGCACAGATACGCAGTATTTT. It codes for CASGPLSTDTQYF. Joined to the reference TRBV9 and TRBJ2-3 proteins, this CDR3 gives the full variable domain: DSGVTQTPKHLITATGQRVTLRCSPRSGDLSVYWYQQSLDQGLQFLIQYYNGEERAKGNILERFSAQQFPDLHSELNLSSLELGDSALYFCASGPLSTDTQYFGPGTRLTVL.